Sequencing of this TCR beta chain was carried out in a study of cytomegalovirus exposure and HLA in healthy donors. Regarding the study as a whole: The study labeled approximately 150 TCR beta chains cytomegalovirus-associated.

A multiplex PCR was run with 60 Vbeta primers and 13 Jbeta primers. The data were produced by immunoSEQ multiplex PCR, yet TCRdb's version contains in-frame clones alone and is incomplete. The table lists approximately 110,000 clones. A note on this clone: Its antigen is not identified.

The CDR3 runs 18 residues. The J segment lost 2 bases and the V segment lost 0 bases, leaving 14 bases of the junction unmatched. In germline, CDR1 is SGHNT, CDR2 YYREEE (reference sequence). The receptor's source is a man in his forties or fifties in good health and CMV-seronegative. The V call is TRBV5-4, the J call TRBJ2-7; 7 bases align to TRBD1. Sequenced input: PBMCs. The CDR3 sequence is CASSLEYIETGHTYEQYF. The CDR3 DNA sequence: TGTGCCAGCAGCTTGGAGTATATTGAGACAGGGCATACCTACGAGCAGTACTTC.